This T cell receptor beta chain was retrieved from a study of T cell responses to AZD1222 COVID-19 vaccine. The study's findings and limits: The study reported that nearly half of spike-specific TCRs target unmutated variant regions. Donors skewed white British and female; clonal diversity was possibly underestimated.

In the case of this clone: Its matching antigen is unknown.

This CDR3 has 14 residues. Trimming stripped 3 bases from V and 12 bases from J, with 20 bases between. Germline V gives CDR1 MDHEN, CDR2 SYDVKM. Method: immunoSEQ multiplex PCR; TCRdb's copy keeps in-frame clones and lacks some. Among approximately 200,000 clones, approximately 95% were seen once, and the ten largest hold around 1%. This chain links TRBV28 with TRBJ1-2, with D possibly being TRBD1 (6 bases). The specimen was peripheral blood, collected 28 days after the second AZD1222 dose. The sequence was obtained from an adult who received the AZD1222 COVID-19 vaccine. The CDR3 DNA reads as TGTGCCAGCAGTTTGAGTTGGCAGGGGCCCAACGACACCTTC. This codes for CASSLSWQGPNDTF.